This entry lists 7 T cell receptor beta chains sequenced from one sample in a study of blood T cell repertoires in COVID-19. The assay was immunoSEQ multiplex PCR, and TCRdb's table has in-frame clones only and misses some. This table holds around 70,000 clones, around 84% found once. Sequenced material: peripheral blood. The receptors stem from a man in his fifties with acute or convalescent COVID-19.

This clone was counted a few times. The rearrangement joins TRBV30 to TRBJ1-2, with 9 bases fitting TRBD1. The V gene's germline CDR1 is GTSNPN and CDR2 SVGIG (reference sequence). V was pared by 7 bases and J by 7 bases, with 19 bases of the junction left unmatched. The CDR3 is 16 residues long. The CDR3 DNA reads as TGTGCCTTTTCGAATCCGGGACAGGGACTCATCGGTGGCTACACCTTC. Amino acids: CAFSNPGQGLIGGYTF.

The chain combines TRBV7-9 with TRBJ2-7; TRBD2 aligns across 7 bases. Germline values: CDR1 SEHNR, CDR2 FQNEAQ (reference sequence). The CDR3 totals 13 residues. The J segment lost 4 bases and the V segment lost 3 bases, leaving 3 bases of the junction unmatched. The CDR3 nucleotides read TGTGCCAGCAGCTTCGGCGGGAGATACGAGCAGTACTTC. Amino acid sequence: CASSFGGRYEQYF.

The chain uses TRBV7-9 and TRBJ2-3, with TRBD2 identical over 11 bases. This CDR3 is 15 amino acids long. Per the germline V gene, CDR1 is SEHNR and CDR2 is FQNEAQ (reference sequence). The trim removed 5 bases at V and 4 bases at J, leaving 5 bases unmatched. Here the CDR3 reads CASSLTSGNPDTQYF. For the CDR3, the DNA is TGTGCCAGCAGCCTGACTAGCGGGAACCCAGATACGCAGTATTTT.

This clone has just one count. The CDR3 nucleotides are TGTGCCAGCAGTGAACGGAGACTAGCGATCCAAGAGACCCAGTACTTC. This codes for CASSERRLAIQETQYF. The V call is TRBV25-1, the J call TRBJ2-5; 8 nucleotides match TRBD2. CDR3 length equals 16 residues. V was clipped by 2 bases and J by 1 base; unmatched bases: 6. Germline CDR1 reads MGHDK; CDR2 reads SYGVNS.

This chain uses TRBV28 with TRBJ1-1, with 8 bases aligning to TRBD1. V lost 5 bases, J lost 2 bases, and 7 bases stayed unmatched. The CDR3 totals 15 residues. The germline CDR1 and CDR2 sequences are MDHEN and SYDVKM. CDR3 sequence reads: CASSPGTGLNTEAFF. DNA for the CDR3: TGTGCCAGCAGTCCCGGGACAGGTCTAAACACTGAAGCTTTCTTT.

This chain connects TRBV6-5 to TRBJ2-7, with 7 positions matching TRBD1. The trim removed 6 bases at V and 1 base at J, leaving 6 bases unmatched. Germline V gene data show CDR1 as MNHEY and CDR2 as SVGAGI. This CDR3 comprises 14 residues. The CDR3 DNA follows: TGTGCCAGCAGGACAGGGTGGTCGTCCTACGAGCAGTACTTC. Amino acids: CASRTGWSSYEQYF.

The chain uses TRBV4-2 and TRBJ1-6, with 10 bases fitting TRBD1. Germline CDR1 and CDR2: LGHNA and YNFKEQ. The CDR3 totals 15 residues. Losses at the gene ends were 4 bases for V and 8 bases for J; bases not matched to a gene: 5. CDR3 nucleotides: TGTGCCAGCAGCCCTTTCGGGACAGGGGATTCACCCCTCCACTTT. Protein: CASSPFGTGDSPLHF.